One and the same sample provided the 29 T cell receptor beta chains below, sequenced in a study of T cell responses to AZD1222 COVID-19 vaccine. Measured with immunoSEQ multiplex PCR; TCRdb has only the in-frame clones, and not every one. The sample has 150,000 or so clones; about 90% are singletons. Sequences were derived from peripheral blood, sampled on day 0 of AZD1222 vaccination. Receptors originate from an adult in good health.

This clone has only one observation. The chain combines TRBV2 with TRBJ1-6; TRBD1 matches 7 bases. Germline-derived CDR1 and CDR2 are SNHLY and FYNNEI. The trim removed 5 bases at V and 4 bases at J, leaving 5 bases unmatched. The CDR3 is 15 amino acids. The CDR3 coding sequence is TGTGCCAGCAGTCAAGGACAGGCGTATAATTCACCCCTCCACTTT. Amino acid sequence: CASSQGQAYNSPLHF.

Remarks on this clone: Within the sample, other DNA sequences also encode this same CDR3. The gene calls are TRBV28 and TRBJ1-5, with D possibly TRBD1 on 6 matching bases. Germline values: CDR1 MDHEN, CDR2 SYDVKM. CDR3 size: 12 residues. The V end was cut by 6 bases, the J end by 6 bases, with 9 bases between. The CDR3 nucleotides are TGTGCCAGCAGCCTACAGGGTCAGCCCCAGCATTTT. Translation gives CASSLQGQPQHF.

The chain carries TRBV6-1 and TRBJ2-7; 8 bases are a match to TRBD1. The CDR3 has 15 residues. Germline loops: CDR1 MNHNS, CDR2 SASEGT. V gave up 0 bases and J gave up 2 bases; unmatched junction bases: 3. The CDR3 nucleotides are TGTGCCAGCAGTGAAGCCGGACAGGGAACCTACGAGCAGTACTTC. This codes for CASSEAGQGTYEQYF.

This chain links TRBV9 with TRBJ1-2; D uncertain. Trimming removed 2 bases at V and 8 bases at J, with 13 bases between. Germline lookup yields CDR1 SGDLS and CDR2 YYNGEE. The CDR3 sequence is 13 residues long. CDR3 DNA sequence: TGTGCCAGCAGCGTCGGTGGTCCCTGGGGCTACACCTTC. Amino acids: CASSVGGPWGYTF.

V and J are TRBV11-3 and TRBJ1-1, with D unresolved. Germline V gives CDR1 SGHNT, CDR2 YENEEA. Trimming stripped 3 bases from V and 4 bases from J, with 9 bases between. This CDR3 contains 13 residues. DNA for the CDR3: TGTGCCAGCAGCTTGGGTGTGGGCACTGAAGCTTTCTTT. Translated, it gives CASSLGVGTEAFF.

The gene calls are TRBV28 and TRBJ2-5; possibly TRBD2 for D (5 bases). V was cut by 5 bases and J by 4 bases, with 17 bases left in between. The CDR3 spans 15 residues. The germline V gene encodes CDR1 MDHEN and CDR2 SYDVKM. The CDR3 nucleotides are TGTGCCAGCAGTACCCCCCAAGGAGGCGCAGAGACCCAGTACTTC. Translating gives CASSTPQGGAETQYF.

CDR3 protein: CASSHGGTNTEAFF. In nucleotides, the CDR3 is TGTGCCAGTAGTCACGGGGGGACGAACACTGAAGCTTTCTTT. The rearrangement joins TRBV19 to TRBJ1-1; tentatively, D is TRBD1 (5 bases). Trimming took 5 bases from V and 1 from J, leaving 11 bases between them. CDR1 and CDR2 (germline): LNHDA, SQIVND (reference sequence). The CDR3 sequence is 14 residues long.

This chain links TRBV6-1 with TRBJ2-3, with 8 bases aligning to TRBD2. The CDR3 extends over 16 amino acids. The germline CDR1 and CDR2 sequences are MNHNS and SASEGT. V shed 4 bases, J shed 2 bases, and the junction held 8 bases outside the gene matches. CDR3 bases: TGTGCCAGCAGTGGGGGTGTAGCGGGGAACACAGATACGCAGTATTTT. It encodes CASSGGVAGNTDTQYF.

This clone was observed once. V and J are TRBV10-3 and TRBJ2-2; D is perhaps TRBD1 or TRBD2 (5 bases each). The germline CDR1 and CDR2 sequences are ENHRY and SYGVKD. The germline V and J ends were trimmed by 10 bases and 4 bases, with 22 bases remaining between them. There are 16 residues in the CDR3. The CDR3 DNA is TGTGCCACCTCCCCCACGGGGCCCTGGGGCACCGGGGAGCTGTTTTTT. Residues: CATSPTGPWGTGELFF.

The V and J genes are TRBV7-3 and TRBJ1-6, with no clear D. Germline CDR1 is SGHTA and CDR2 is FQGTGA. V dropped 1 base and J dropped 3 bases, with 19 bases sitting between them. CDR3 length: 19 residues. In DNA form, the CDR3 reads TGTGCCAGCAGCTTAAATAAGGGCACCGAGGGATTCTATAATTCACCCCTCCACTTT. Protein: CASSLNKGTEGFYNSPLHF. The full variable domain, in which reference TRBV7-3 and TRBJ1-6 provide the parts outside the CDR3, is GAGVSQTPSNKVTEKGKYVELRCDPISGHTALYWYRQSLGQGPEFLIYFQGTGAADDSGLPNDRFFAVRPEGSVSTLKIQRTERGDSAVYLCASSLNKGTEGFYNSPLHFGNGTRLTVT.

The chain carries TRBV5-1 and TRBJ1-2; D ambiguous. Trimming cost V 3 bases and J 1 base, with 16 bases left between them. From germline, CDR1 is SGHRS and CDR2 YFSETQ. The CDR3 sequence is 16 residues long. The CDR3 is CASSSGMPPDNYGYTF. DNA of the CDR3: TGCGCCAGCAGCTCCGGTATGCCCCCTGATAACTATGGCTACACCTTC. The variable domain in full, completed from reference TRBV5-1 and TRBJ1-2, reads KAGVTQTPRYLIKTRGQQVTLSCSPISGHRSVSWYQQTPGQGLQFLFEYFSETQRNKGNFPGRFSGRQFSNSRSEMNVSTLELGDSALYLCASSSGMPPDNYGYTFGSGTRLTVV.

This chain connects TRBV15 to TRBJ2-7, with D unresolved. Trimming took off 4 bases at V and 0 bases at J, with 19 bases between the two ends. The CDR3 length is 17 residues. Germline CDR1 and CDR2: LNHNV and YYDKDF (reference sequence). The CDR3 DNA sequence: TGTGCCACCAGCATTCACCCAACACGGCTCTACTCCTACGAGCAGTACTTC. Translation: CATSIHPTRLYSYEQYF.

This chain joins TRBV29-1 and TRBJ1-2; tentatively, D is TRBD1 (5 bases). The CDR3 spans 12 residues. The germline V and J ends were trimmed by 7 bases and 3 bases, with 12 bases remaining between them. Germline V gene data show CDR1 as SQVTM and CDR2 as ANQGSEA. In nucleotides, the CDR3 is TGCAGCGCCTTGGGCAGGGACTATGGCTACACCTTC. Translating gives CSALGRDYGYTF.

This CDR3 is CASSPTMRTVQETQYF. CDR3 sequence (DNA): TGTGCCAGCAGCCCGACCATGCGGACGGTTCAAGAGACCCAGTACTTC. The chain employs TRBV3-1 (or the pseudogene TRBV3-2) and TRBJ2-5; no clear D gene. CDR3 size: 16 residues. Germline CDR1 is LGHDT and CDR2 is YNNKEL (reference sequence). Trimming left V 4 bases short and J 2 bases short, with 17 bases between.

The chain's CDR3 is CATSDLLSGELFF. The CDR3 DNA reads as TGTGCCACCAGTGATTTGTTGTCCGGGGAGCTGTTTTTT. This chain uses TRBV24-1 with TRBJ2-2; D remains unclear. CDR1 and CDR2 (germline): KGHDR, SFDVKD. Deletions cut 0 bases from V and 6 bases from J, with 4 bases between. This CDR3 region has 13 residues.

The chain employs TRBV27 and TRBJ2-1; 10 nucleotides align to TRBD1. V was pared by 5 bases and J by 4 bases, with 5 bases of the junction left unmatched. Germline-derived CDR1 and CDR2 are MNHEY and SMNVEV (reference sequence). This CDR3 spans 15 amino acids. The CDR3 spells CASSTRDRGYNEQFF. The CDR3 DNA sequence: TGTGCCAGCAGTACCCGGGACAGGGGTTACAATGAGCAGTTCTTC.

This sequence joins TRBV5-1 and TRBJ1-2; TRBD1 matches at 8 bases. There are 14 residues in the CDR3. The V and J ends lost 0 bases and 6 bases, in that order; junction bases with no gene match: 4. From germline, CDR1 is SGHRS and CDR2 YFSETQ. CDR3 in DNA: TGCGCCAGCAGCTTGGCAGGGGGCTACCATGGCTACACCTTC. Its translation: CASSLAGGYHGYTF. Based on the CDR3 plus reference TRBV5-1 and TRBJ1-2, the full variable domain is KAGVTQTPRYLIKTRGQQVTLSCSPISGHRSVSWYQQTPGQGLQFLFEYFSETQRNKGNFPGRFSGRQFSNSRSEMNVSTLELGDSALYLCASSLAGGYHGYTFGSGTRLTVV.

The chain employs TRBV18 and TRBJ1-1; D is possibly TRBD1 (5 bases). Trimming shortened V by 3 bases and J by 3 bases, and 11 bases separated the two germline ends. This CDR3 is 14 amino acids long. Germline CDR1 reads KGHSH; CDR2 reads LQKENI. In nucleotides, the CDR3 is TGTGCCAGCTCACCCGAAATGGGGGACACTGAAGCTTTCTTT. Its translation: CASSPEMGDTEAFF.

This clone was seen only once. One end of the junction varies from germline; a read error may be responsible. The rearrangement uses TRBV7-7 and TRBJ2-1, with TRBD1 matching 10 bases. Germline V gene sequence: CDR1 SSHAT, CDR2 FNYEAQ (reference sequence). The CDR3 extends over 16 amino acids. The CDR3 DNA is TGTGCTAGCAGCCCCCCTCCGGGACAGGGGAGGAATGAGCAGTTCTTC. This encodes CASSPPPGQGRNEQFF.

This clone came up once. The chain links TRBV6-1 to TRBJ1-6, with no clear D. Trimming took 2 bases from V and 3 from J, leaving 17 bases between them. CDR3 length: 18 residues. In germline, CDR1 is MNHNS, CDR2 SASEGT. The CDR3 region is CASSERDAGRYYNSPLHF. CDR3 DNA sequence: TGTGCCAGCAGTGAAAGGGATGCCGGAAGGTACTATAATTCACCCCTCCACTTT.

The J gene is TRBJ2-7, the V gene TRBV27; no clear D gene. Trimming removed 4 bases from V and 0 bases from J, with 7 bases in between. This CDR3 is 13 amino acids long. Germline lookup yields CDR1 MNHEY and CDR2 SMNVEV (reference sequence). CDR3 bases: TGTGCCAGCAGTTGGTCTTCCTCCTACGAGCAGTACTTC. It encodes CASSWSSSYEQYF.

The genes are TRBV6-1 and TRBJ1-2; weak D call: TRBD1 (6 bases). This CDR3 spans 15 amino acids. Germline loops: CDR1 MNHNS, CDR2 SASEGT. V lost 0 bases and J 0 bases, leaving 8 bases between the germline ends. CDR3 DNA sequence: TGTGCCAGCAGTGAAGCCTCAGGGGCTAACTATGGCTACACCTTC. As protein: CASSEASGANYGYTF.

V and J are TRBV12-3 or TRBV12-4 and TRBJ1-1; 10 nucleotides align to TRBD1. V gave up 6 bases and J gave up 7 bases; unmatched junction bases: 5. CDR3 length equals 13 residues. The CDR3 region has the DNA TGTGCCAGCAGAGAGACAGGGGGCCGTGAAGCTTTCTTT. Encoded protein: CASRETGGREAFF.

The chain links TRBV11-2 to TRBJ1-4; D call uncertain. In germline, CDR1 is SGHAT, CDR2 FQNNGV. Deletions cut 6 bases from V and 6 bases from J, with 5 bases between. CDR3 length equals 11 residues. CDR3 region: CASRMDEKLFF. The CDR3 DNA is TGTGCCAGCAGGATGGATGAAAAACTGTTTTTT. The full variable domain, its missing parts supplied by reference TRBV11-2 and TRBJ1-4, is EAGVAQSPRYKIIEKRQSVAFWCNPISGHATLYWYQQILGQGPKLLIQFQNNGVVDDSQLPKDRFSAERLKGVDSTLKIQPAKLEDSAVYLCASRMDEKLFFGSGTQLSVL.

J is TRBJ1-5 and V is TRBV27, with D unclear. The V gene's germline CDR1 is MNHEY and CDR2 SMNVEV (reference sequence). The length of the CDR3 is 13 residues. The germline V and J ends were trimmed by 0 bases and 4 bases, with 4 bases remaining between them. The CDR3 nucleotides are TGTGCCAGCAGTTTATCGTTGAATCAGCCCCAGCATTTT. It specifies CASSLSLNQPQHF.

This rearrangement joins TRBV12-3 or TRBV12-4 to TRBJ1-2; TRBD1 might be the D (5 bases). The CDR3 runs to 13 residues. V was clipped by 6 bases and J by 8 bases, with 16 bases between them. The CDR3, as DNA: TGTGCCAGCAGCCACTCGGGGGGGGAAGGCTACACCTTC. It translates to CASSHSGGEGYTF.

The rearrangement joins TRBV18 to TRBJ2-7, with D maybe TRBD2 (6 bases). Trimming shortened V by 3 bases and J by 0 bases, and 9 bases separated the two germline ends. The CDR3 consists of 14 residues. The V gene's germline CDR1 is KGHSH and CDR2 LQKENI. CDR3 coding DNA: TGTGCCAGCTCACCGGGGACTGGCTCCTACGAGCAGTACTTC. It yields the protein CASSPGTGSYEQYF.

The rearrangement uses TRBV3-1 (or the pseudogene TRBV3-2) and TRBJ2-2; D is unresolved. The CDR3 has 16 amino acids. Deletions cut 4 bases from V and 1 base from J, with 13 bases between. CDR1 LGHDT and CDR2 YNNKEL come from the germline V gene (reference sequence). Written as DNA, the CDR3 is TGTGCCAGCAGCCGCCATCTCGGGCAGAACACCGGGGAGCTGTTTTTT. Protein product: CASSRHLGQNTGELFF.

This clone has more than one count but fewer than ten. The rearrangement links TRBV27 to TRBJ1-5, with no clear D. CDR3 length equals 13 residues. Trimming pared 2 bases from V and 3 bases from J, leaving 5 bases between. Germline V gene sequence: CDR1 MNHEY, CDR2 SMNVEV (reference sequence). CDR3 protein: CASSLGPNQPQHF. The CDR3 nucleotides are TGTGCCAGCAGTTTAGGGCCCAATCAGCCCCAGCATTTT.